Listed here are 28 T cell receptor beta chains from one sample, sequenced in a study of blood T cell repertoires in COVID-19. Sequencing was performed with immunoSEQ multiplex PCR; in TCRdb, only in-frame clones are kept and a portion is missing. The sample holds about 180,000 clones, roughly three quarters seen once. The sample consisted of PBMCs or T cells enriched from blood (not recorded which). The receptor set was obtained from a man aged 60 to 69 who had been exposed to COVID-19.

The gene calls are TRBV27 and TRBJ2-2; weak D call: TRBD1 (6 bases). Trimming removed 5 bases from V and 7 bases from J, with 14 bases in between. Germline lookup yields CDR1 MNHEY and CDR2 SMNVEV (reference sequence). The CDR3 is made up of 14 amino acids. CDR3 DNA sequence: TGTGCCAGCAGTCCACAGGGTTTGGACGGGGAGCTGTTTTTT. It yields the protein CASSPQGLDGELFF.

This clone was detected only once. This chain uses TRBV7-3 with TRBJ2-3; TRBD1 is a possible D gene (5 bases). Germline V gives CDR1 SGHTA, CDR2 FQGTGA. The CDR3 spans 13 residues. V lost 5 bases, J lost 9 bases, and 15 bases lay in between. The CDR3 loop reads CASSAFRDDTQYF. DNA for the CDR3: TGTGCCAGCAGCGCGTTCAGGGATGACACGCAGTATTTT.

The chain recombines TRBV6-5 with TRBJ1-3; 8 positions agree with TRBD1. V lost 0 bases to trimming and J lost 6 bases; unmatched junction nucleotides: 4. The CDR3 contains 15 residues. Germline-derived CDR1 and CDR2 are MNHEY and SVGAGI. The DNA of the CDR3 is TGTGCCAGCAGTTACTCCCAGGGGGCCAAAAACACCATATATTTT. Protein: CASSYSQGAKNTIYF.

The chain links TRBV5-1 to TRBJ1-1, with D possibly TRBD1 on 6 matching bases. CDR1 is SGHRS, CDR2 YFSETQ, per germline. This CDR3 contains 12 residues. Trimming left V 4 bases short and J 6 bases short, with 10 bases between. The CDR3 nucleotides are TGCGCCAGCAGCACAGACAGGTCTGAAGCTTTCTTT. Translation: CASSTDRSEAFF.

The chain joins TRBV25-1 to TRBJ1-2, with D hard to call. Germline V gene lookup returns CDR1 MGHDK and CDR2 SYGVNS. Between the trimmed V and J ends, which lost 3 bases and 8 bases, there was a span of 16 bases. The CDR3 length is 14 residues. The CDR3 DNA is TGTGCCAGCAGTGACCCCCTCGAGGGCCCCGGCTACACCTTC. Protein product: CASSDPLEGPGYTF.

The chain recombines TRBV28 with TRBJ2-4; D may be TRBD1 (6 bases). The germline V and J ends were trimmed by 4 bases and 7 bases, with 20 bases remaining between them. CDR1 MDHEN and CDR2 SYDVKM come from the germline V gene. The CDR3 totals 16 residues. The CDR3 region has the DNA TGTGCCAGCAGTTCTTTTACGAGCCCGAGGGGGAACATTCAGTACTTC. Translating it yields CASSSFTSPRGNIQYF.

V usage is TRBV27 and J usage is TRBJ2-7, with a tentative D call TRBD1 (9 bases). CDR1 and CDR2 from the germline V gene are MNHEY and SMNVEV (reference sequence). The CDR3 is made up of 18 amino acids. Trimming pared 5 bases from V and 4 bases from J, leaving 27 bases between. The CDR3 coding sequence is TGTGCCAGCAGTCCCCGGACAGGGGTGGTAGCGGGATCATACGAGCAGTACTTC. Translated: CASSPRTGVVAGSYEQYF.

This clone was picked up many times. This chain uses TRBV19 with TRBJ2-7, with D maybe TRBD1 (6 bases). Germline V gene sequence: CDR1 LNHDA, CDR2 SQIVND (reference sequence). CDR3 length: 13 residues. Trimming cost V 7 bases and J 6 bases, with 16 bases left between them. The CDR3 coding sequence is TGTGCCAGTAACGCCGGGACACCGGGCGAGCAGTACTTC. It specifies CASNAGTPGEQYF.

The chain is built from TRBV9 and TRBJ2-1; 8 bases align to TRBD2. The germline V gene encodes CDR1 SGDLS and CDR2 YYNGEE. There are 14 residues in the CDR3. The J segment lost 9 bases and the V segment lost 0 bases, leaving 5 bases of the junction unmatched. CDR3 region: CASSVALTSGEQFF. CDR3 nucleotides: TGTGCCAGCAGCGTAGCTTTAACTAGCGGTGAGCAGTTCTTC.

This clone has a handful of counts. The chain is built from TRBV7-8 and TRBJ2-2; 8 bases match TRBD2. The V and J ends lost 5 bases and 6 bases, in that order; junction bases with no gene match: 5. From germline, CDR1 is SGHVS and CDR2 FQNEAQ. The CDR3 has 14 amino acids. The CDR3, as DNA: TGTGCCAGCAGCGCGACTAGCGAGGCCGGGGAGCTGTTTTTT. Residues: CASSATSEAGELFF.

The chain combines TRBV7-8 with TRBJ1-3, with a possible D match to TRBD1 (5 bases). V lost 4 bases and J lost 0, with 13 bases in between. The germline V gene has CDR1 SGHVS and CDR2 FQNEAQ. The CDR3 is 16 amino acids. The CDR3 reads CASSSWGTTSGNTIYF. The CDR3 region has the DNA TGTGCCAGCAGCTCCTGGGGCACCACCTCTGGAAACACCATATATTTT.

This clone was seen a handful of times. The chain joins TRBV7-9 to TRBJ2-1; 8 bases fit TRBD2. This CDR3 has 13 residues. Germline V CDR1 and CDR2: SEHNR, FQNEAQ (reference sequence). The V and J ends lost 7 bases and 6 bases, in that order; junction bases with no gene match: 5. CDR3 nucleotides: TGTGCCAGCATAGCGGGGAGGAGCAATGAGCAGTTCTTC. This codes for CASIAGRSNEQFF.

The V call is TRBV9, the J call TRBJ2-4; D remains ambiguous. Germline-derived CDR1 and CDR2 are SGDLS and YYNGEE. Trimming removed 1 base from V and 2 bases from J, with 13 bases in between. The CDR3 runs to 16 residues. The CDR3 here is CASSVSAASTKNIQYF. The DNA for the CDR3 is TGTGCCAGCAGCGTATCGGCGGCCTCCACCAAAAACATTCAGTACTTC.

In DNA, the CDR3 is TGTGCCAGCACCGGTCGCCCCCGTGTCAATGAGCAGTTCTTC. It translates to CASTGRPRVNEQFF. This chain joins TRBV28 and TRBJ2-1; D uncertain. Trimming removed 7 bases at V and 6 bases at J, with 16 bases between. The CDR3 runs 14 residues. Germline lookup yields CDR1 MDHEN and CDR2 SYDVKM.

J is TRBJ1-1 and V is TRBV19; 7 bases agree with TRBD1. Germline-derived CDR1 and CDR2 are LNHDA and SQIVND (reference sequence). Unmatched junction bases numbered 10, after V lost 5 bases and J lost 4 bases. The CDR3 contains 15 residues. The CDR3 loop reads CASSSHRGRGTEAFF. DNA of the CDR3: TGTGCCAGTAGTTCACACAGGGGACGGGGCACTGAAGCTTTCTTT.

The genes are TRBV28 and TRBJ2-3, with unresolved D. The CDR3 length is 11 residues. The V and J ends lost 6 bases and 2 bases respectively, with 3 bases between them. The germline gives CDR1 MDHEN, CDR2 SYDVKM. CDR3 DNA sequence: TGTGCCAGCAGCCTCACAGATACGCAGTATTTT. Translated: CASSLTDTQYF.

V usage is TRBV7-2 and J usage is TRBJ1-4; TRBD1 matches at 8 bases. The V gene's germline CDR1 is SGHTA and CDR2 FQGNSA. CDR3 size: 15 residues. Trimming cost V 5 bases and J 4 bases; bases outside gene matches: 6. CDR3 DNA: TGTGCCAGCAGCCCGCCGGGACAGGATAATGAAAAACTGTTTTTT. It specifies CASSPPGQDNEKLFF. Looking up the rest from reference TRBV7-2 and TRBJ1-4 gives the full variable domain: GAGVSQSPSNKVTEKGKDVELRCDPISGHTALYWYRQSLGQGLEFLIYFQGNSAPDKSGLPSDRFSAERTGGSVSTLTIQRTQQEDSAVYLCASSPPGQDNEKLFFGSGTQLSVL.

The gene calls are TRBV6-5 and TRBJ1-5; TRBD1 is a possible D gene (5 bases). Trimming left V 7 bases short and J 2 bases short, with 15 bases between. Germline V gene lookup returns CDR1 MNHEY and CDR2 SVGAGI. The CDR3 is made up of 15 amino acids. DNA for the CDR3: TGTGCCAGCACCCCTTTTCGGGGGGGCAATCAGCCCCAGCATTTT. Residues: CASTPFRGGNQPQHF.

The CDR3 reads CASSVGTSGRGGETQYF. The CDR3 coding sequence is TGTGCCAGCAGCGTAGGGACTAGCGGGAGAGGAGGAGAGACCCAGTACTTC. This chain connects TRBV9 to TRBJ2-5; 13 bases are a match to TRBD2. CDR1 SGDLS and CDR2 YYNGEE come from the germline V gene. Unmatched junction bases numbered 6, after V lost 0 bases and J lost 4 bases. CDR3 length: 17 amino acids.

V gene TRBV6-5 combines with J gene TRBJ2-7, with D possibly matching TRBD2 (5 bases). Germline V gene data show CDR1 as MNHEY and CDR2 as SVGAGI. The CDR3 covers 14 residues. V lost 2 bases to trimming and J lost 2 bases, with 10 bases between them. The CDR3 reads CASSYRAGTYEQYF. In DNA form, the CDR3 reads TGTGCCAGCAGTTACCGGGCCGGGACCTACGAGCAGTACTTC.

The chain couples TRBV24-1 to TRBJ2-1, with TRBD1 matching over 10 bases. The CDR3 runs 16 residues. J lost 4 bases, V lost 3 bases, and 5 bases had no gene match. Germline loops: CDR1 KGHDR, CDR2 SFDVKD. This chain's CDR3 is CATSDPTGGRYNEQFF. The CDR3 DNA reads as TGTGCCACCAGTGATCCGACAGGGGGCAGATACAATGAGCAGTTCTTC.

The chain employs TRBV27 and TRBJ2-3; 8 bases line up with TRBD2. The ends lost 4 bases at V and 4 bases at J; junction bases unmatched: 7. The CDR3 is made up of 15 amino acids. Germline V gene data show CDR1 as MNHEY and CDR2 as SMNVEV (reference sequence). CDR3 amino acids: CASSSSAGGADTQYF. CDR3 DNA sequence: TGTGCCAGCAGTTCGAGCGCGGGAGGAGCAGATACGCAGTATTTT.

The rearrangement joins TRBV6-5 to TRBJ1-2; D is uncertain. The V gene lost 6 bases and the J gene lost 5 bases, with 13 bases spanning the gap. Germline lookup yields CDR1 MNHEY and CDR2 SVGAGI. The CDR3 covers 13 residues. In nucleotides, the CDR3 is TGTGCCAGCAGGCCTGATGCACTTTATGGCTACACCTTC. Its translation is CASRPDALYGYTF.

This clone was picked up a small number of times. The chain couples TRBV19 to TRBJ2-7, with D possibly matching TRBD2 (5 bases). The germline gives CDR1 LNHDA, CDR2 SQIVND (reference sequence). Trimming removed 5 bases from V and 3 bases from J, with 11 bases in between. This CDR3 contains 13 residues. The CDR3 nucleotides read TGTGCCAGTAGTCAGGACTCAAACTACGAGCAGTACTTC. Translation gives CASSQDSNYEQYF.

The chain links TRBV4-3 to TRBJ2-3; 8 bases map to TRBD2. The V segment lost 0 bases and the J segment 5 bases; nucleotides outside the gene matches: 13. The CDR3 sequence is 18 residues long. Germline-derived CDR1 and CDR2 are LGHNA and YSLEER. DNA of the CDR3: TGCGCCAGCAGCCAAGACCGGACTAGCCCCGGATCTGGAGATACGCAGTATTTT. This sequence encodes CASSQDRTSPGSGDTQYF.

The CDR3 DNA sequence: TGTGCCAGCAGCGTATGGTCGGGAGTAAACAATGAGCAGTTCTTC. As protein: CASSVWSGVNNEQFF. V and J are TRBV9 and TRBJ2-1; D possibly corresponds to TRBD2 (6 bases). Germline CDR1 is SGDLS and CDR2 is YYNGEE. V was trimmed by 1 base and J by 5 bases, leaving 13 bases between them. This CDR3 contains 15 residues.

The rearrangement joins TRBV4-1 to TRBJ2-3, with 9 bases aligning to TRBD2. Losses at the gene ends were 1 base for V and 3 bases for J; bases not matched to a gene: 8. The CDR3 consists of 17 residues. Germline CDR1 is MGHRA and CDR2 is YSYEKL. The CDR3 DNA reads as TGCGCCAGCAGCCAAGTAGCGGGAGTGGGGTCTACAGATACGCAGTATTTT. It codes for CASSQVAGVGSTDTQYF.

This clone was seen a handful of times. V and J are TRBV11-2 and TRBJ2-7, with a weak D call TRBD2 (6 bases). Trimming took off 2 bases at V and 0 bases at J, with 17 bases between the two ends. The germline V gene has CDR1 SGHAT and CDR2 FQNNGV. This CDR3 region has 17 residues. The CDR3 loop reads CASSLTSGGTFSYEQYF. CDR3 nucleotide sequence: TGTGCCAGCAGCTTAACATCAGGAGGGACCTTCTCCTACGAGCAGTACTTC.